Following are 14 T cell receptor beta chains from one sample sequenced in a study of T cell repertoires in cytomegalovirus infection. Each CDR3 protein gets one entry after TCRdb re-called the reads with MiXCR. The sample holds more than 300,000 distinct CDR3 sequences, about 35% seen once. Their specific antigens are unknown. Sample: cultured PBMCs, taken from culture after CMV antigen stimulation. Source of these receptors: a human donor in good health (CMV status not recorded). Some clones in this sample may be carry-over from other donors' samples.

The chain recombines TRBV6-5 with TRBJ2-1, with D possibly TRBD2 on 6 matching bases. Trimming shortened V by 5 bases and J by 7 bases, and 12 bases separated the two germline ends. CDR1 and CDR2 (germline): MNHEY, SVGAGI. The CDR3 is made up of 13 amino acids. CDR3 amino acids: CASSRTGGNEQFF. As DNA, the CDR3 is TGTGCCAGCAGTAGAACAGGAGGGAATGAGCAGTTCTTC.

The V and J genes are TRBV4-1 and TRBJ2-5, with 9 bases lining up with TRBD2. CDR3 size: 15 residues. Trimming removed 5 bases from V and 0 bases from J; junction bases left unmatched: 4. The germline CDR1 and CDR2 sequences are MGHRA and YSYEKL. CDR3 DNA sequence: TGCGCCAGCAGCACGACTAGCGGAGACCAAGAGACCCAGTACTTC. Translation gives CASSTTSGDQETQYF.

This clonotype was detected ten times or more. The rearrangement joins TRBV7-9 to TRBJ2-1, with a weak D call TRBD1 (6 bases). The ends were cut back, 7 bases at V and 9 bases at J, with 16 bases in the middle. The CDR3 has 13 residues. Germline V gene sequence: CDR1 SEHNR, CDR2 FQNEAQ (reference sequence). CDR3 protein: CASTLNRVSEQFF. The CDR3 nucleotides read TGTGCCAGCACCCTAAACAGGGTATCTGAGCAGTTCTTC.

The chain has TRBV28 and TRBJ2-3; TRBD2 aligns across 8 bases. The CDR3 has 13 residues. V lost 2 bases to trimming and J lost 5 bases; unmatched junction nucleotides: 0. The germline V gene has CDR1 MDHEN and CDR2 SYDVKM. CDR3 residues: CASSLLAGDTQYF. The DNA for the CDR3 is TGTGCCAGCAGTTTACTAGCGGGAGATACGCAGTATTTT. The full variable domain, with the rest looked up from reference TRBV28 and TRBJ2-3, is DVKVTQSSRYLVKRTGEKVFLECVQDMDHENMFWYRQDPGLGLRLIYFSYDVKMKEKGDIPEGYSVSREKKERFSLILESASTNQTSMYLCASSLLAGDTQYFGPGTRLTVL.

This clonotype came up a few times. The rearrangement links TRBV7-8 to TRBJ2-1, with D perhaps TRBD2 (6 bases). Germline loops: CDR1 SGHVS, CDR2 FQNEAQ. The CDR3 length is 16 residues. Trimming shortened V by 1 base and J by 1 base, and 11 bases separated the two germline ends. The CDR3 nucleotides are TGTGCCAGCAGCTTAGATTTAGCGGTTTCCTACAATGAGCAGTTCTTC. It specifies CASSLDLAVSYNEQFF.

This clonotype was detected only a few times. The genes are TRBV5-4 and TRBJ1-2; D is undetermined. The CDR3 runs to 16 residues. The V end was cut by 0 bases, the J end by 6 bases, with 18 bases between. Germline V gene sequence: CDR1 SGHNT, CDR2 YYREEE (reference sequence). CDR3 sequence reads: CASSLAPHVGRNGYTF. CDR3 nucleotides: TGTGCCAGCAGCTTGGCCCCCCATGTGGGAAGGAATGGCTACACCTTC.

The rearrangement links TRBV6-2 or TRBV6-3 to TRBJ2-7; D gene uncertain. The CDR3 runs to 12 residues. CDR1 and CDR2 (germline): MNHEY, SVGEGT. V gave up 6 bases and J gave up 6 bases, with 12 bases separating them. In DNA, the CDR3 is TGTGCCAGCAGCTCAGGCCTCCGCGAGCAGTACGTC. The encoded protein is CASSSGLREQYV.

The genes are TRBV30 and TRBJ1-1; 8 bases align to TRBD1. The CDR3 has 15 amino acids. Germline V CDR1 and CDR2: GTSNPN, SVGIG (reference sequence). V dropped 5 bases and J dropped 0; count of bases not matched to a gene: 8. As DNA, the CDR3 is TGTGCCTGGTACCCCGGGACAGGAGTGAACACTGAAGCTTTCTTT. Translated: CAWYPGTGVNTEAFF. Drawing the rest from reference TRBV30 and TRBJ1-1, the complete variable domain is SQTIHQWPATLVQPVGSPLSLECTVEGTSNPNLYWYRQAAGRGLQLLFYSVGIGQISSEVPQNLSASRPQDRQFILSSKKLLLSDSGFYLCAWYPGTGVNTEAFFGQGTRLTVV.

The V gene is TRBV7-2, the J gene TRBJ2-1, with D possibly TRBD2 on 6 matching bases. Germline loops: CDR1 SGHTA, CDR2 FQGNSA. Trimming stripped 4 bases from V and 3 bases from J, with 13 bases between. This CDR3 contains 15 residues. The CDR3 spells CASSSGDSYYNEQFF. CDR3 DNA sequence: TGTGCCAGCAGCTCCGGGGACTCATACTACAATGAGCAGTTCTTC.

V usage is TRBV15 and J usage is TRBJ1-5; possibly TRBD1 for D (6 bases). V lost 1 base, J lost 7 bases, and 14 bases lay in between. The CDR3 is 15 amino acids. Germline V CDR1 and CDR2: LNHNV, YYDKDF (reference sequence). The CDR3 is CATSRVSRGGQPQHF. For the CDR3, the DNA is TGTGCCACCAGCAGAGTCTCCAGGGGAGGCCAGCCCCAGCATTTT.

The CDR3 spells CASSLAPRETQYF. CDR3 DNA: TGTGCCAGCAGCTTAGCGCCGCGAGAGACCCAGTACTTC. The chain couples TRBV11-1 to TRBJ2-5; D gene unclear. V lost 0 bases to trimming and J lost 4 bases, with 6 bases between them. CDR3 length: 13 amino acids. The germline V gene encodes CDR1 SGHAT and CDR2 FQDESV (reference sequence).

This clonotype was detected a few times. This chain links TRBV6-1 with TRBJ1-5; TRBD1 matches 7 bases. Germline-derived CDR1 and CDR2 are MNHNS and SASEGT. After removal of 2 bases from V and 9 bases from J, the junction contained 7 bases not matched to a gene. This CDR3 is 14 amino acids long. The CDR3 coding sequence is TGTGCCAGCAGTGAACTTCAGGGGGTGGCGCCCCAGCATTTT. Translation: CASSELQGVAPQHF.

The chain recombines TRBV19 with TRBJ1-2; D possibly corresponds to TRBD1 (6 bases). Germline values: CDR1 LNHDA, CDR2 SQIVND (reference sequence). The CDR3 totals 12 residues. V lost 6 bases, J lost 5 bases, and 10 bases lay in between. CDR3 in DNA: TGTGCCAGTAGGAACAGGGAATATGGCTACACCTTC. Protein product: CASRNREYGYTF.

In this sample, this clonotype turned up many times. V is TRBV7-8 and J is TRBJ2-3, with 11 bases that match TRBD2. The junction had 5 bases not matched to a gene; V was cut back by 5 bases and J by 1 base. This CDR3 contains 16 residues. Germline-derived CDR1 and CDR2 are SGHVS and FQNEAQ. CDR3 nucleotide sequence: TGTGCCAGCAGCAGACCGGGACTAGCGGGCACAGATACGCAGTATTTT. The encoded protein is CASSRPGLAGTDTQYF. The whole variable domain, filled in from reference TRBV7-8 and TRBJ2-3, reads GAGVSQSPRYKVAKRGQDVALRCDPISGHVSLFWYQQALGQGPEFLTYFQNEAQLDKSGLPSDRFFAERPEGSVSTLKIQRTQQEDSAVYLCASSRPGLAGTDTQYFGPGTRLTVL.